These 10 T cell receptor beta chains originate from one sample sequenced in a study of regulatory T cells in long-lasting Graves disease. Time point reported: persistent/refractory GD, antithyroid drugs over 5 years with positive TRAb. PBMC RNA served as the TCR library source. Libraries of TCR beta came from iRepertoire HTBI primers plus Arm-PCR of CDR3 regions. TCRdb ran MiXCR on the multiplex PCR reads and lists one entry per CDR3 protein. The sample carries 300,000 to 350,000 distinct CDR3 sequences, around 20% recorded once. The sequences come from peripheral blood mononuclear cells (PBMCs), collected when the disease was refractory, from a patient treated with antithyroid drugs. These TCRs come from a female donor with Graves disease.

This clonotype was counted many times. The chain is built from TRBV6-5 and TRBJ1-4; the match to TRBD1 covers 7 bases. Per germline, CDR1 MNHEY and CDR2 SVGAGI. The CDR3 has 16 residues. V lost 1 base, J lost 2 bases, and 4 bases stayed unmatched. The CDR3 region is CASSYYGTATNEKLFF. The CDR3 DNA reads TGTGCCAGCAGTTACTATGGGACAGCCACTAATGAAAAACTGTTTTTT.

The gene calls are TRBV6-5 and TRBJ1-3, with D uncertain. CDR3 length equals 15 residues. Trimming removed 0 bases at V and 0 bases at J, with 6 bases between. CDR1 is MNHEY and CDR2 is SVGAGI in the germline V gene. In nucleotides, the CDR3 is TGTGCCAGCAGTTACTCACGGAGCTCTGGAAACACCATATATTTT. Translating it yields CASSYSRSSGNTIYF.

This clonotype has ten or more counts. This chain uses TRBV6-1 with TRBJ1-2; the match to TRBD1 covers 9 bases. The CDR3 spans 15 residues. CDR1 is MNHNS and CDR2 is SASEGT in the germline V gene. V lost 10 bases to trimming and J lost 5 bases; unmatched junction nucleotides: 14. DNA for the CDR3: TGTGCCACAGCGGGACAGGGCGGGATCGGGTATGGCTACACCTTC. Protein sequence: CATAGQGGIGYGYTF.

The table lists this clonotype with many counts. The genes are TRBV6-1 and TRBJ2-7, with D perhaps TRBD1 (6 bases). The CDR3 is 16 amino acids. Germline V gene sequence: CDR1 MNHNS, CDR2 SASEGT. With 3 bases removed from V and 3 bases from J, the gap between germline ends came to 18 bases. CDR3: CASSEFLGADDYEQYF. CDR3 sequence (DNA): TGTGCCAGCAGTGAGTTCCTGGGGGCGGATGACTACGAGCAGTACTTC.

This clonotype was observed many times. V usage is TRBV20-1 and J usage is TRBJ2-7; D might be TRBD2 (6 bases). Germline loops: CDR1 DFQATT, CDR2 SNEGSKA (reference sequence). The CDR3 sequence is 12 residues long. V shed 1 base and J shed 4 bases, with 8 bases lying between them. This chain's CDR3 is CSARARGYEQYF. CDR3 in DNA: TGCAGTGCTAGAGCTCGGGGGTACGAGCAGTACTTC.

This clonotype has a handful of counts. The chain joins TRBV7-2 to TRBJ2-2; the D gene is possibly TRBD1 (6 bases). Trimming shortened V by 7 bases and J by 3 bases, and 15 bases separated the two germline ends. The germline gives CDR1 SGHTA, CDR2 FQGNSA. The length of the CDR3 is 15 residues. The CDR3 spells CASTREQGYTGELFF. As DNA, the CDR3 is TGTGCCAGCACCAGAGAACAGGGATACACCGGGGAGCTGTTTTTT. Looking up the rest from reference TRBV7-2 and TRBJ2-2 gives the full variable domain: GAGVSQSPSNKVTEKGKDVELRCDPISGHTALYWYRQSLGQGLEFLIYFQGNSAPDKSGLPSDRFSAERTGGSVSTLTIQRTQQEDSAVYLCASTREQGYTGELFFGEGSRLTVL.

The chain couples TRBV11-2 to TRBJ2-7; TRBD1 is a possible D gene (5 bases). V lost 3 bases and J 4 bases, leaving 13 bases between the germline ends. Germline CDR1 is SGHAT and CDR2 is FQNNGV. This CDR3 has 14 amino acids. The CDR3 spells CASSLGPPSYEQYF. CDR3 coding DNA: TGTGCCAGCAGCTTGGGGCCCCCCTCGTACGAGCAGTACTTC.

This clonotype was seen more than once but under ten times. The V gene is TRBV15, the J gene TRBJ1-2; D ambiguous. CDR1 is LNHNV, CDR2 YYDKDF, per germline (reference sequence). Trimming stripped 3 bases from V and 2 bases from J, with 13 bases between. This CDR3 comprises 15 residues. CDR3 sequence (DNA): TGTGCCACCAGCAGGGGAGTCGTTGCAAACTATGGCTACACCTTC. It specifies CATSRGVVANYGYTF.

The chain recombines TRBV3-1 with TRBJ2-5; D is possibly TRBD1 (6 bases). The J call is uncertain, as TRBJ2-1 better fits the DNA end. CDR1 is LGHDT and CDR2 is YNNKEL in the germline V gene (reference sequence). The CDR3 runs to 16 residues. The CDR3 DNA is TGTGCCAGCAGCCAGGAACCCGGGACACCTTACAATGAGCAGTTCTTC. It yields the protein CASSQEPGTPYNEQFF.

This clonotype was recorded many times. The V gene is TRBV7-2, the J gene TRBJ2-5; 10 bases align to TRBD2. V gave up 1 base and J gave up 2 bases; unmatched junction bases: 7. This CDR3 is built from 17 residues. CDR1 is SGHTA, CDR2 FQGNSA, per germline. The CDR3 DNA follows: TGTGCCAGCAGCTTAGTTGCGGGAGCGGGGGGGCAAGAGACCCAGTACTTC. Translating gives CASSLVAGAGGQETQYF.